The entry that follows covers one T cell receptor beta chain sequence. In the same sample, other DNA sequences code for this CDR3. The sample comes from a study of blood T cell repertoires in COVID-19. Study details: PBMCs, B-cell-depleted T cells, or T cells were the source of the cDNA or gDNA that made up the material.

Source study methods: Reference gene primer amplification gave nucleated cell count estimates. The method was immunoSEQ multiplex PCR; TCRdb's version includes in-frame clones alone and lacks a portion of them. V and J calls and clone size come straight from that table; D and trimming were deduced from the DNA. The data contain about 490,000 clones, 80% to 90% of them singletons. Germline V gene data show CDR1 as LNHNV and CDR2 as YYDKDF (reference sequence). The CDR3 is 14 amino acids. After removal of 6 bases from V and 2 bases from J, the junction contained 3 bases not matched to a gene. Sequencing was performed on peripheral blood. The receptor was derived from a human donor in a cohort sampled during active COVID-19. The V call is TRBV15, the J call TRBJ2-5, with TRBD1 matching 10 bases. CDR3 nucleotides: TGTGCCACCAGTCGGGACAGGGGTCAAGAGACCCAGTACTTC. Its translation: CATSRDRGQETQYF.